Reported below is one T cell receptor beta chain. The antigen remains unidentified. A much more abundant neighbour one base away suggests this may be a read error. The V gene's germline CDR1 is SGHDN and CDR2 FVKESK. This CDR3 comprises 15 residues. J lost 13 bases, V lost 2 bases, and 10 bases had no gene match. The data were obtained in a study of blood T cells in healthy people across ages. Combining a sample-barcoded 5' primer with a J-beta primer mix, a second PCR ran for about 6 to 12 cycles. Using its own MiXCR run on the 5' RACE reads, TCRdb lists one record per CDR3 protein. The table records hundreds of thousands of distinct CDR3 sequences, 32% of them present only once. Study conclusions and caveats: Relative to aged donors, long-lived donors carried more naive CD4+ cells and displayed higher diversity.

V is TRBV14 and J is TRBJ2-1, with 11 bases fitting TRBD1. The TCR sequence derives from a woman older than 75 in good health. Sequencing was carried out using blood. The CDR3 protein is CASSQTGTGGETQFF. In DNA, the CDR3 is TGTGCCAGCAGCCAAACCGGGACAGGGGGAGAGACCCAGTTCTTC.